A selection of T cell receptor beta chains follows, all from one sample in a study of identical twins. TCRdb redid the calling of the 5' RACE reads with MiXCR, one entry per CDR3 protein. Of about 240,000 distinct CDR3 sequences in the sample, about 10% were seen once. Sequences were obtained from memory T cells sorted from blood. The receptor source for this set is a man aged 50 or older in good health. Both conserved end residues are part of each CDR3. The D gene is left open where the match is weak. Clone size is shown for a subset of rows, as once, few, many or a class of expanded clone.

V	J	size	D	CDR3	DNA
TRBV20-1	TRBJ2-7	.	.	CSAKLTGRSYEQYF	TGCAGTGCTAAGTTGACAGGGAGGTCCTACGAGCAGTACTTC
TRBV24-1	TRBJ2-3	many	TRBD2	CAALGREVTDTQYF	TGTGCCGCGCTGGGGCGGGAGGTCACAGATACGCAGTATTTT
TRBV11-2	TRBJ1-2	few	.	CASSLVKGRTYGYTF	TGTGCCAGCAGCTTGGTTAAAGGGCGAACCTATGGCTACACCTTC
TRBV5-4	TRBJ2-2	many	.	CASSFPTAHTGELFF	TGTGCCAGCAGCTTTCCGACAGCCCACACCGGGGAGCTGTTTTTT
TRBV5-1	TRBJ2-1	few	TRBD2	CASSPGTSVSPSSYNEQFF	TGCGCCAGCAGCCCCGGGACTAGCGTATCACCTAGCTCCTACAATGAGCAGTTCTTC
TRBV7-2	TRBJ1-2	many	.	CASSLVGYGYTF	TGTGCCAGCAGCTTAGTAGGCTATGGCTACACCTTC
TRBV28	TRBJ2-7	.	.	CASIPSGVGYEQYF	TGTGCCAGCATACCTTCAGGGGTAGGATACGAGCAGTACTTC
TRBV18	TRBJ1-5	.	.	CASSPGDNQPQHF	TGTGCCAGCTCACCTGGGGACAATCAGCCCCAGCATTTT
TRBV6-5	TRBJ2-3	.	.	CASSDSAGLTDTQYF	TGTGCCAGCAGTGACTCGGCGGGGCTCACAGATACGCAGTATTTT
TRBV6-5	TRBJ2-1	few	TRBD2	CASSYSISSGSVNEQFF	TGTGCCAGCAGTTACTCGATATCTAGCGGGAGCGTCAATGAGCAGTTCTTC
TRBV6-5	TRBJ2-5	many	.	CASSYGILTTQYF	TGTGCCAGCAGTTACGGTATCTTGACGACCCAGTACTTC
TRBV20-1	TRBJ1-1	many	.	CSATGAPLGAFF	TGCAGTGCTACAGGGGCCCCCCTAGGAGCTTTCTTT
TRBV11-2	TRBJ1-6	.	TRBD1	CASSLRQGDNSPLHF	TGTGCCAGCAGCTTACGACAGGGGGATAATTCACCCCTCCACTTT
TRBV6-1	TRBJ2-7	many	TRBD2	CASSISGTSGAYEQYF	TGTGCCAGCTCTATTTCCGGGACTAGCGGCGCCTACGAGCAGTACTTC
TRBV7-2	TRBJ2-1	.	.	CASSSAMNSYNEQFF	TGTGCCAGCAGCTCCGCAATGAACTCCTACAATGAGCAGTTCTTC
TRBV10-3	TRBJ1-2	.	.	CAISESHPLTNSGYTF	TGTGCCATCAGTGAGTCACACCCGCTTACTAACTCTGGCTACACCTTC
TRBV10-3	TRBJ2-7	few	TRBD2	CAARGTSGYEQYF	TGTGCCGCCCGTGGGACTAGCGGCTACGAGCAGTACTTC
TRBV9	TRBJ2-7	many	.	CASSVVGPPGEQYF	TGTGCCAGCAGCGTAGTAGGCCCGCCGGGGGAGCAGTACTTC
TRBV5-1	TRBJ1-2	few	.	CASSLATAQVDGYTF	TGCGCCAGCAGCTTGGCCACTGCACAAGTTGATGGCTACACCTTC
TRBV5-1	TRBJ2-5	many	TRBD2	CASSTGVLAGTSETQYF	TGCGCCAGCAGCACTGGCGTCCTAGCGGGGACCTCGGAGACCCAGTACTTC
TRBV12-2	TRBJ1-6	.	.	CASLRVTNSPLHF	TGTGCAAGTCTCAGAGTGACTAATTCACCCCTCCACTTT
TRBV3-1	TRBJ1-4	many	TRBD1	CASSRTGRLFF	TGTGCCAGCAGCCGGACAGGAAGGCTGTTTTTT